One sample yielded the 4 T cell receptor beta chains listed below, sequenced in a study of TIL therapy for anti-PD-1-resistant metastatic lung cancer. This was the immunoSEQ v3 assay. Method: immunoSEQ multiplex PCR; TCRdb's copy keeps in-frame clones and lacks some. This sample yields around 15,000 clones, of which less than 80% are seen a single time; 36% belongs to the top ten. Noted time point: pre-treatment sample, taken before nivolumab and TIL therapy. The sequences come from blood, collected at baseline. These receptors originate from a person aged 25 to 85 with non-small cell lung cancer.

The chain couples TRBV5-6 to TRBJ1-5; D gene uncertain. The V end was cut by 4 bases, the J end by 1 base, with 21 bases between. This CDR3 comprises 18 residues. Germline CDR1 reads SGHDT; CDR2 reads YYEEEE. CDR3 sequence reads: CASSTSWGEGLSNQPQHF. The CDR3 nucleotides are TGTGCCAGCAGCACCAGTTGGGGTGAAGGGCTGAGCAATCAGCCCCAGCATTTT. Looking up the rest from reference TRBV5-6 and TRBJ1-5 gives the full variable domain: DAGVTQSPTHLIKTRGQQVTLRCSPKSGHDTVSWYQQALGQGPQFIFQYYEEEERQRGNFPDRFSGHQFPNYSSELNVNALLLGDSALYLCASSTSWGEGLSNQPQHFGDGTRLSIL.

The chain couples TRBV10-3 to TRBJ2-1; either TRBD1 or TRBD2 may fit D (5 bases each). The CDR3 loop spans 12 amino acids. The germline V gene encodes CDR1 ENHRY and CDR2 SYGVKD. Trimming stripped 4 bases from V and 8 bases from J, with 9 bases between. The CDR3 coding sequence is TGTGCCATCAGTGCCGGGACCGATGAGCAGTTCTTC. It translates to CAISAGTDEQFF.

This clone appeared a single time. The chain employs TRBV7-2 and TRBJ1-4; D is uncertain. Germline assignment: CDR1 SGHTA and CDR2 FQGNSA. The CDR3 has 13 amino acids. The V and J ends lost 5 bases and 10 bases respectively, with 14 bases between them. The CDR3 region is CASSEPEYGKLFF. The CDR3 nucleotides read TGTGCCAGCAGCGAACCCGAATACGGAAAACTGTTTTTT.

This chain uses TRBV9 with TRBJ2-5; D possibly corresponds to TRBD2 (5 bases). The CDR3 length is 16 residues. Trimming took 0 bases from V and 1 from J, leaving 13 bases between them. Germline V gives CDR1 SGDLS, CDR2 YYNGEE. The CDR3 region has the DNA TGTGCCAGCAGCGTAGCCCGGGGAACCATCCAAGAGACCCAGTACTTC. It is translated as CASSVARGTIQETQYF. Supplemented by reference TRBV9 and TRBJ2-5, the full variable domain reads DSGVTQTPKHLITATGQRVTLRCSPRSGDLSVYWYQQSLDQGLQFLIQYYNGEERAKGNILERFSAQQFPDLHSELNLSSLELGDSALYFCASSVARGTIQETQYFGPGTRLLVL.